Listed here are 18 T cell receptor beta chains from one sample, sequenced in a study of TIL therapy for anti-PD-1-resistant metastatic lung cancer. As to time point: pre-treatment sample, taken before nivolumab and TIL therapy. This was the immunoSEQ v3 assay. Profiling relied on immunoSEQ multiplex PCR, and the TCRdb table lists in-frame clones only, not all of them. The sample lists about 59,000 clones, around four fifths occurring once. The material sequenced was blood, taken at baseline. These receptors were obtained from a person aged 25-85 years with non-small cell lung cancer.

This clone was observed a single time. The chain joins TRBV4-1 to TRBJ1-5; D may be TRBD1 (6 bases). V was shortened by 1 base and J by 0 bases, with 22 bases between the two germline ends. Germline V CDR1 and CDR2: MGHRA, YSYEKL. The CDR3 spans 20 residues. Written as DNA, the CDR3 is TGCGCCAGCAGCCAAGTTCTAGGGGCAGGGGCCAGGTATAGCAATCAGCCCCAGCATTTT. Translated: CASSQVLGAGARYSNQPQHF.

This clone was counted a few times. This chain connects TRBV4-1 to TRBJ1-1, with D perhaps matching TRBD1 (5 bases). Germline V gene lookup returns CDR1 MGHRA and CDR2 YSYEKL. This CDR3 is built from 14 residues. Trimming stripped 2 bases from V and 6 bases from J, with 13 bases between. In nucleotides, the CDR3 is TGCGCCAGCAGCCAACGCCTCCAGGGATCTGAAGCTTTCTTT. Protein: CASSQRLQGSEAFF.

The rearrangement joins TRBV6-6 to TRBJ2-3, with 13 bases aligning to TRBD2. Germline values: CDR1 MNHNY, CDR2 SVGAGI (reference sequence). The CDR3 runs 15 residues. V trimming: 7 bases; J trimming: 4 bases; junction bases outside the gene matches: 5. The CDR3 is CASTRTSGRPDTQYF. In DNA, the CDR3 is TGTGCCAGCACCCGGACTAGCGGGAGACCAGATACGCAGTATTTT.

The chain recombines TRBV4-1 with TRBJ1-3, with D unresolved. Per the germline V gene, CDR1 is MGHRA and CDR2 is YSYEKL. This CDR3 has 16 amino acids. Trimming took off 1 base at V and 0 bases at J, with 10 bases between the two ends. The CDR3, as DNA: TGCGCCAGCAGCCAAGCCACGGGCACCTCTGGAAACACCATATATTTT. This gives the protein CASSQATGTSGNTIYF.

The chain carries TRBV6-1 and TRBJ1-5; D not certain. The V and J ends lost 7 bases and 5 bases respectively, with 18 bases between them. The CDR3 contains 15 residues. Per germline, CDR1 MNHNS and CDR2 SASEGT. CDR3: CASKKEREIYQPQHF. The CDR3 nucleotides read TGTGCCAGCAAAAAAGAAAGAGAAATTTATCAGCCCCAGCATTTT.

This rearrangement joins TRBV11-1 to TRBJ2-5; 14 bases are a match to TRBD2. This CDR3 spans 17 amino acids. J was trimmed by 3 bases and V by 5 bases; bases with no gene match: 8. CDR1 and CDR2 from the germline V gene are SGHAT and FQDESV (reference sequence). The CDR3 here is CASSPRPGLAGEETQYF. Here the CDR3 DNA reads TGTGCCAGCAGCCCCCGACCGGGACTAGCGGGAGAAGAGACCCAGTACTTC.

This rearrangement joins TRBV10-2 to TRBJ2-7, with 10 bases fitting TRBD1. Germline V gives CDR1 WSHSY, CDR2 SAAADI. CDR3 length equals 19 residues. V was clipped by 0 bases and J by 3 bases; unmatched bases: 14. The CDR3 loop reads CASSESGVFGTGDRYEQYF. The CDR3, as DNA: TGCGCCAGCAGTGAGTCTGGGGTGTTTGGGACAGGGGACCGCTACGAGCAGTACTTC.

The chain joins TRBV4-3 to TRBJ2-5; perhaps TRBD1 as D (6 bases). The germline CDR1 and CDR2 sequences are LGHNA and YSLEER. V dropped 2 bases and J dropped 3 bases, with 19 bases sitting between them. The CDR3 is 17 residues long. CDR3 sequence reads: CASSQLAGASTKETQYF. CDR3 bases: TGCGCCAGCAGCCAATTGGCAGGGGCTAGCACAAAAGAGACCCAGTACTTC.

The chain links TRBV7-2 to TRBJ2-5; TRBD1 aligns across 9 bases. Germline trimming cut 4 bases from V and 5 bases from J; bases unmatched to any gene: 5. From germline, CDR1 is SGHTA and CDR2 FQGNSA. The CDR3 is made up of 14 amino acids. In nucleotides, the CDR3 is TGTGCCAGCAGCTCGACAGGGGGGTTGGAGACCCAGTACTTC. Translation gives CASSSTGGLETQYF.

The gene calls are TRBV19 and TRBJ1-2; D gene uncertain. The CDR3 is 17 residues long. Trimming took 0 bases from V and 2 from J, leaving 16 bases between them. Germline V lookup: CDR1 LNHDA, CDR2 SQIVND (reference sequence). The chain's CDR3 is CASSIDRRYGGNYGYTF. CDR3 coding DNA: TGTGCCAGTAGTATAGATCGACGGTATGGAGGAAACTATGGCTACACCTTC.

The V and J genes are TRBV19 and TRBJ1-2; TRBD1 matches at 8 bases. V lost 10 bases, J lost 13 bases, and 20 bases stayed unmatched. There are 14 residues in the CDR3. Germline V CDR1 and CDR2: LNHDA, SQIVND (reference sequence). The CDR3 nucleotides read TGTGCCACCCGGGGGACAGGCGGATTAGGGCGCGCCACCTTC. Its translation: CATRGTGGLGRATF.

The rearrangement joins TRBV19 to TRBJ2-1; weak D call: TRBD2 (5 bases). Per the germline V gene, CDR1 is LNHDA and CDR2 is SQIVND (reference sequence). This CDR3 has 13 amino acids. Trimming removed 9 bases at V and 2 bases at J, with 11 bases between. CDR3 protein: CASGLDPYNEQFF. Here the CDR3 DNA reads TGTGCCAGCGGACTGGACCCCTACAATGAGCAGTTCTTC. The full variable domain, rest sourced from reference TRBV19 and TRBJ2-1, is DGGITQSPKYLFRKEGQNVTLSCEQNLNHDAMYWYRQDPGQGLRLIYYSQIVNDFQKGDIAEGYSVSREKKESFPLTVTSAQKNPTAFYLCASGLDPYNEQFFGPGTRLTVL.

The chain carries TRBV4-3 and TRBJ1-6; D gene ambiguous. The germline V gene has CDR1 LGHNA and CDR2 YSLEER. Trimming pared 3 bases from V and 0 bases from J, leaving 6 bases between. The length of the CDR3 is 15 residues. CDR3 DNA sequence: TGCGCCAGCAGCCAGGACCTCTCCTATAATTCACCCCTCCACTTT. Protein sequence: CASSQDLSYNSPLHF.

This chain joins TRBV7-2 and TRBJ2-4; D remains unclear. Trimming stripped 2 bases from V and 6 bases from J, with 14 bases between. The CDR3 length is 15 residues. Germline V CDR1 and CDR2: SGHTA, FQGNSA. Written as DNA, the CDR3 is TGTGCCAGCAGCTTAAGTAACAGACTCGTAAACATTCAGTACTTC. Translating gives CASSLSNRLVNIQYF.

This chain links TRBV29-1 with TRBJ2-5; the D gene is possibly TRBD2 (5 bases). Germline CDR1 reads SQVTM; CDR2 reads ANQGSEA. Deletions cut 4 bases from V and 4 bases from J, with 13 bases between. The CDR3 sequence is 13 residues long. CDR3 region: CSVASGFPETQYF. The CDR3 coding sequence is TGCAGCGTTGCCTCGGGATTTCCAGAGACCCAGTACTTC.

V and J are TRBV5-1 and TRBJ2-3; D possibly matches TRBD1 or TRBD2 (6 bases each). Deletions cut 4 bases from V and 1 base from J, with 22 bases between. CDR3 length: 18 residues. The germline V gene has CDR1 SGHRS and CDR2 YFSETQ. In DNA form, the CDR3 reads TGCGCCAGCAGCCCTCTAACATCCGGGGGCGGAGGCACAGATACGCAGTATTTT. Translated: CASSPLTSGGGGTDTQYF.

J is TRBJ1-3 and V is TRBV7-9, with D unclear. V shed 5 bases and J shed 3 bases, with 14 bases lying between them. CDR1 and CDR2 from the germline V gene are SEHNR and FQNEAQ (reference sequence). The CDR3 is made up of 15 amino acids. CDR3 in DNA: TGTGCCAGCAGCCCACCCCCCAGGATTGGAAACACCATATATTTT. Translating it yields CASSPPPRIGNTIYF.

The chain couples TRBV12-5 to TRBJ2-7, with D perhaps TRBD1 or TRBD2 (5 bases each). CDR3 length: 14 residues. Germline V gene data show CDR1 as LGHNT and CDR2 as FRNRAP. V lost 1 base, J lost 5 bases, and 12 bases lay in between. CDR3 coding DNA: TGTGCTAGTGGTTTGGGGTACCGAGGGGACGAGCAGTACTTC. This encodes CASGLGYRGDEQYF.